Ten or more counts support the clone carrying this TCR beta chain. Its target is not known. Using a J-beta primer mix together with a sample-barcoded 5' primer, a second PCR was run for 7 to 11 cycles. TCRdb reprocessed the 5' RACE reads via MiXCR and lists one record per CDR3 protein. This sample has 1.5 million or so distinct CDR3 sequences, with under 55% found just once. CDR1 and CDR2 from the germline V gene are KGHSH and LQKENI. This CDR3 is 14 amino acids long. Trimming pared 2 bases from V and 1 base from J, leaving 6 bases between. The data belong to a study of blood T cells in healthy people across ages. Study outcomes and limitations: Naive CD4+ cell counts and diversity both ran higher in long-lived than in aged donors. Roughly linearly, TCR beta diversity per million T cells fell as age increased.

The draw of peripheral blood yielded approximately 10 milliliters from each donor. Total RNA, at least 5 micrograms per sample, was extracted from PBMCs. The chain is built from TRBV18 and TRBJ2-1; D unclear. This TCR came from a woman aged 18-29 years in good health. Sequencing was carried out using blood. The CDR3: CASSPTRSYNEQFF. CDR3 in DNA: TGTGCCAGCTCACCAACCAGATCCTACAATGAGCAGTTCTTC.